A single sample is the source of the 24 T cell receptor beta chains below, sequenced in a study of beta chain features in type 1 diabetes. Study-level results: In every one of the four CD4+ subsets, TCRB CDR3s were moderately but significantly shorter in Type 1 diabetes patients.

Since all of the isolated RNA was reverse transcribed, expressed TCRB transcripts were what got sequenced. Assay: immunoSEQ multiplex PCR; the TCRdb copy retains only in-frame clones and omits some. The sample has about 360,000 clones; roughly 13% are singletons. Their recognized antigens are unknown. Specimen: naive CD4+ T cells from blood. All receptors come from a woman aged 18-35 years with type 1 diabetes.

This clone came up a few times. V and J are TRBV25-1 and TRBJ1-3; D is unclear. CDR3 length equals 16 residues. Germline V gives CDR1 MGHDK, CDR2 SYGVNS. V was cut by 1 base and J by 0 bases, with 10 bases left in between. The CDR3 loop is CASSESYGSSGNTIYF. The CDR3 DNA is TGTGCCAGCAGTGAATCGTACGGGAGCTCTGGAAACACCATATATTTT.

The sample holds a few counts of this clone. The chain combines TRBV11-1 with TRBJ2-7; possibly TRBD1 for D (7 bases). Germline lookup yields CDR1 SGHAT and CDR2 FQDESV (reference sequence). The CDR3 is 15 amino acids. The V end lost 3 bases, the J end lost 4 bases, and 16 bases lay between the germline ends. For the CDR3, the DNA is TGTGCCAGCAGCTTTTCGCGGGACAGATCTTACGAGCAGTACTTC. Its translation is CASSFSRDRSYEQYF.

The chain carries TRBV20-1 and TRBJ2-5, with D uncertain. The V end was cut by 2 bases, the J end by 5 bases, with 6 bases between. The CDR3 is made up of 11 amino acids. Germline V gene data show CDR1 as DFQATT and CDR2 as SNEGSKA (reference sequence). Written as DNA, the CDR3 is TGCAGTGCTAGACGTGAGGAGACCCAGTACTTC. Protein sequence: CSARREETQYF.

The V gene is TRBV18, the J gene TRBJ2-7, with 7 positions matching TRBD1. The J segment lost 2 bases and the V segment lost 3 bases, leaving 4 bases of the junction unmatched. This CDR3 spans 14 amino acids. The germline V gene has CDR1 KGHSH and CDR2 LQKENI. This CDR3 is CASSPPGQPYEQYF. CDR3 in DNA: TGTGCCAGCTCACCTCCGGGACAGCCCTACGAGCAGTACTTC.

V is TRBV11-2 and J is TRBJ2-1; no firm D call. The CDR3 length is 13 residues. Between the trimmed V and J ends, which lost 2 bases and 10 bases, there was a span of 12 bases. Germline CDR1 is SGHAT and CDR2 is FQNNGV. The CDR3: CASSLLLTREQFF. The CDR3 coding sequence is TGTGCCAGCAGCTTACTCCTGACACGGGAGCAGTTCTTC.

This clone was counted between two and nine times. The genes are TRBV4-1 and TRBJ2-3; 8 bases align to TRBD2. Losses at the gene ends were 0 bases for V and 2 bases for J; bases not matched to a gene: 4. The CDR3 contains 16 residues. From germline, CDR1 is MGHRA and CDR2 YSYEKL. CDR3 amino acids: CASSQDGGGTTDTQYF. CDR3 DNA sequence: TGCGCCAGCAGCCAAGATGGCGGGGGGACCACAGATACGCAGTATTTT.

CDR3 nucleotide sequence: TGCGCCAGCAGCTTGAGGTCACTTGTCCGGGGAAACACAGATACGCAGTATTTT. Residues: CASSLRSLVRGNTDTQYF. The chain couples TRBV5-1 to TRBJ2-3; tentatively, D is TRBD2 (5 bases). The germline V and J ends were trimmed by 1 base and 2 bases, with 20 bases remaining between them. Germline CDR1 reads SGHRS; CDR2 reads YFSETQ. This CDR3 has 18 amino acids.

The rearrangement links TRBV7-2 to TRBJ2-2; D possibly corresponds to TRBD2 (6 bases). Germline V gene data show CDR1 as SGHTA and CDR2 as FQGNSA. The CDR3 sequence is 14 residues long. V shed 7 bases and J shed 4 bases, with 13 bases lying between them. CDR3: CASILGSGTGELFF. The CDR3 bases are TGTGCCAGCATCCTAGGTAGCGGCACCGGGGAGCTGTTTTTT.

This clone was counted a few times. The J gene is TRBJ2-5, the V gene TRBV4-3, with D possibly being TRBD2 (5 bases). The V end was cut by 4 bases, the J end by 2 bases, with 11 bases between. Germline V CDR1 and CDR2: LGHNA, YSLEER. The CDR3 is made up of 14 amino acids. CDR3: CASSPDFTQETQYF. The CDR3 DNA sequence: TGCGCCAGCAGCCCGGACTTCACACAAGAGACCCAGTACTTC.

V usage is TRBV6-6 and J usage is TRBJ1-2, with TRBD1 matching 10 bases. The V gene end was trimmed by 5 bases and the J gene end by 4 bases; junction bases not matched to a gene: 7. Germline V gene data show CDR1 as MNHNY and CDR2 as SVGAGI (reference sequence). The CDR3 length is 15 residues. The CDR3 loop reads CASSPRQGASYGYTF. CDR3 sequence (DNA): TGTGCCAGCAGTCCCCGACAGGGGGCTAGCTATGGCTACACCTTC.

The J gene is TRBJ2-5, the V gene TRBV7-9; D might be TRBD1 (6 bases). Trimming pared 5 bases from V and 6 bases from J, leaving 19 bases between. The CDR3 totals 15 residues. Germline assignment: CDR1 SEHNR and CDR2 FQNEAQ (reference sequence). DNA for the CDR3: TGTGCCAGCAGCCCCAGCTTGGGGGCGACTAAGACCCAGTACTTC. Translation: CASSPSLGATKTQYF.

This clone was counted between two and nine times. The rearrangement joins TRBV13 to TRBJ1-2; TRBD1 might be the D (5 bases). CDR1 and CDR2 from the germline V gene are PRHDT and FYEKMQ (reference sequence). The CDR3 runs 14 residues. V was pared by 0 bases and J by 3 bases, with 8 bases between. CDR3 in amino acids: CASSLGRVHYGYTF. In DNA, the CDR3 is TGTGCCAGCAGCTTAGGCAGGGTACACTATGGCTACACCTTC.

V is TRBV4-1 and J is TRBJ2-2; D call uncertain. Germline V gene lookup returns CDR1 MGHRA and CDR2 YSYEKL. This CDR3 contains 16 residues. V lost 4 bases and J lost 1, with 13 bases in between. CDR3: CASSPLLAENTGELFF. The DNA for the CDR3 is TGCGCCAGCAGCCCCCTTCTGGCTGAGAACACCGGGGAGCTGTTTTTT.

This clone came up a few times. This sequence joins TRBV10-3 and TRBJ2-1; D ambiguous. Trimming stripped 0 bases from V and 0 bases from J, with 9 bases between. CDR1 is ENHRY and CDR2 is SYGVKD in the germline V gene. The CDR3 runs to 16 residues. This CDR3 is CAISESRGSSYNEQFF. The CDR3 DNA is TGTGCCATCAGTGAGTCACGCGGAAGCTCCTACAATGAGCAGTTCTTC.

The J gene is TRBJ2-1, the V gene TRBV29-1; 7 positions agree with TRBD1. Germline CDR1 is SQVTM and CDR2 is ANQGSEA. V was pared by 5 bases and J by 6 bases, with 1 base of the junction left unmatched. This CDR3 is built from 11 residues. CDR3 protein: CSVNRGNEQFF. The DNA for the CDR3 is TGCAGCGTTAACAGGGGCAATGAGCAGTTCTTC.

This sequence joins TRBV5-1 and TRBJ1-2; 9 bases align to TRBD1. V dropped 10 bases and J dropped 8; count of bases not matched to a gene: 12. The CDR3 extends over 13 amino acids. Germline V CDR1 and CDR2: SGHRS, YFSETQ. DNA for the CDR3: TGCGCCCCCATCCGGGACAGGGTATGGGGCTACACCTTC. Its protein product is CAPIRDRVWGYTF.

This clone has just a few counts. The chain carries TRBV5-1 and TRBJ2-7; D may be TRBD2 (6 bases). The length of the CDR3 is 15 residues. V shed 0 bases and J shed 2 bases, with 12 bases lying between them. Germline-derived CDR1 and CDR2 are SGHRS and YFSETQ. The CDR3 sequence is CASSLGGKAAYEQYF. In nucleotides, the CDR3 is TGCGCCAGCAGCTTGGGCGGGAAGGCGGCCTACGAGCAGTACTTC.

With regard to this clone: The sample carries other DNA sequences with the same CDR3. The genes are TRBV28 and TRBJ2-7, with 9 bases aligning to TRBD1. This CDR3 comprises 14 residues. The V and J ends lost 5 bases and 5 bases, in that order; junction bases with no gene match: 7. Germline lookup yields CDR1 MDHEN and CDR2 SYDVKM. The CDR3 coding sequence is TGTGCCAGCAGTCCAGGGGACAGGGACCACGAGCAGTACTTC. Translated, it gives CASSPGDRDHEQYF. The full variable domain, its missing parts supplied by reference TRBV28 and TRBJ2-7, is DVKVTQSSRYLVKRTGEKVFLECVQDMDHENMFWYRQDPGLGLRLIYFSYDVKMKEKGDIPEGYSVSREKKERFSLILESASTNQTSMYLCASSPGDRDHEQYFGPGTRLTVT.

The chain couples TRBV14 to TRBJ2-5, with 14 bases aligning to TRBD2. The germline CDR1 and CDR2 sequences are SGHDN and FVKESK. Germline trimming cut 5 bases from V and 5 bases from J; bases unmatched to any gene: 7. The CDR3 sequence is 16 residues long. The CDR3 sequence: CASSAGTSGSYETQYF. The CDR3, as DNA: TGTGCCAGCAGCGCAGGGACTAGCGGGAGCTATGAGACCCAGTACTTC.

The chain combines TRBV4-3 with TRBJ2-7, with a possible D match to TRBD2 (5 bases). Deletions cut 4 bases from V and 3 bases from J, with 16 bases between. Germline CDR1 is LGHNA and CDR2 is YSLEER. The CDR3 extends over 15 amino acids. The CDR3 loop reads CASSRPGEGFYEQYF. The CDR3 bases are TGCGCCAGCAGCCGCCCCGGTGAGGGATTCTACGAGCAGTACTTC.

The chain joins TRBV2 to TRBJ1-1; D may be TRBD1 (5 bases). The ends were cut back, 4 bases at V and 3 bases at J, with 15 bases in the middle. This CDR3 contains 15 residues. From germline, CDR1 is SNHLY and CDR2 FYNNEI. CDR3 sequence: CASSGYEAGDTEAFF. CDR3 sequence (DNA): TGTGCCAGCAGTGGGTACGAGGCGGGGGACACTGAAGCTTTCTTT.

The CDR3 spells CASSVAPAGEETQYF. DNA of the CDR3: TGTGCCAGCAGCGTAGCTCCAGCGGGGGAAGAGACCCAGTACTTC. This rearrangement joins TRBV9 to TRBJ2-5; 8 nucleotides match TRBD2. V lost 0 bases to trimming and J lost 3 bases; unmatched junction nucleotides: 4. This CDR3 has 15 residues. The germline V gene has CDR1 SGDLS and CDR2 YYNGEE.

The V call is TRBV2, the J call TRBJ1-5; 10 nucleotides align to TRBD1. CDR1 is SNHLY, CDR2 FYNNEI, per germline. The CDR3 consists of 13 residues. Germline trimming cut 7 bases from V and 5 bases from J; bases unmatched to any gene: 2. This CDR3 reads CASTDRGHQPQHF. DNA for the CDR3: TGTGCCAGCACTGACAGGGGGCATCAGCCCCAGCATTTT.

This clone was counted between two and nine times. V and J are TRBV5-6 and TRBJ1-1, with TRBD1 matching over 9 bases. V shed 4 bases and J 0 bases; nucleotides not matched to a gene: 10. The CDR3 has 17 residues. Germline-derived CDR1 and CDR2 are SGHDT and YYEEEE. The CDR3 DNA sequence: TGTGCCAGCAGCCCGGGACAGGGTATTGGGGTGAACACTGAAGCTTTCTTT. It codes for CASSPGQGIGVNTEAFF.